This TCR beta chain emerged from a study of control samples from healthy donors and cancer patients. TCRdb's copy holds only in-frame clones and misses some; the assay was immunoSEQ multiplex PCR. Of roughly 50,000 clones listed, 85% to 95% are singletons. V lost 0 bases and J lost 5; bases outside the gene matches: 6. The germline gives CDR1 SGHVS, CDR2 FQNEAQ. The CDR3 is made up of 17 amino acids. The chain joins TRBV7-8 to TRBJ2-3, with 12 bases fitting TRBD1. This receptor was obtained from a young man in good health. Material for sequencing was blood. The CDR3 DNA reads TGTGCCAGCAGCTTAGCGACCGGGACAGGGGGCGGAGATACGCAGTATTTT. This sequence encodes CASSLATGTGGGDTQYF. Using reference TRBV7-8 and TRBJ2-3 for the parts outside the CDR3, the full variable domain is GAGVSQSPRYKVAKRGQDVALRCDPISGHVSLFWYQQALGQGPEFLTYFQNEAQLDKSGLPSDRFFAERPEGSVSTLKIQRTQQEDSAVYLCASSLATGTGGGDTQYFGPGTRLTVL.